The clone carrying this T cell receptor beta chain turned up a few times. Its cognate antigen is unknown. The TCRbeta library incorporated unique molecular identifiers. TCRdb fed the PCR reads into MiXCR, producing one record per CDR3 protein. The data show roughly 200,000 distinct CDR3 sequences, 5.5% to 7% seen once. Germline V gene data show CDR1 as LGHNA and CDR2 as YSLEER. The V end was cut by 3 bases, the J end by 4 bases, with 12 bases between. The CDR3 extends over 15 amino acids. The source of the sample is a study of T-cell reconstitution after alpha-beta-depleted transplantation in children. Study-level points and caveats: Roughly two months post-transplant, alpha-beta T cells reportedly originated from several hundred graft clones that had expanded. A year post-transplant, T-cell counts and diversity derived mostly from newly produced T cells.

The V call is TRBV4-3, the J call TRBJ2-2; a weak D match, TRBD1 (6 bases). The receptor was derived from a boy aged 2 to 10 with acute lymphoblastic leukemia, due to receive a stem cell transplant. The sequencing here drew on PBMCs, taken before TCRalphabeta/CD19-depleted stem cell transplant. The CDR3 bases are TGCGCCAGCAGCCAGGTCCTAGGGGGCACCGGGGAGCTGTTTTTT. Translating gives CASSQVLGGTGELFF.